Listed below are T cell receptor beta chains from one sample, sequenced in a study of cytomegalovirus exposure and HLA in healthy donors. Clones were sequenced by immunoSEQ multiplex PCR, and TCRdb holds only the in-frame ones, with some missing. The sample includes about 140,000 clones, 65% to 85% of them seen just once. What was sequenced was PBMCs. These receptors were taken from a man between 18 and 35 years old in good health and CMV-seronegative. Each CDR3 is given with its conserved first and last residue. The order of the fields is V gene, J gene, clone size, CDR3 protein. Size is stated for part of the rows, as once, few or many counts, or as a class when the clone is expanded.

v_call: TRBV18; j_call: TRBJ1-3; clone_size: .; cdr3_aa: CASSPSGTGAGNTIYF
v_call: TRBV7-9; j_call: TRBJ1-2; clone_size: .; cdr3_aa: CASSSTRDRVNYGYTF
v_call: TRBV5-5; j_call: TRBJ2-7; clone_size: .; cdr3_aa: CASRVGAPYEQYF
v_call: TRBV10-2; j_call: TRBJ2-1; clone_size: .; cdr3_aa: CASSKRGLRRSHNEQFF
v_call: TRBV9; j_call: TRBJ2-2; clone_size: .; cdr3_aa: CASSATGSTGELFF
v_call: TRBV18; j_call: TRBJ1-1; clone_size: .; cdr3_aa: CASSPGALGTEAFF
v_call: TRBV5-1; j_call: TRBJ2-1; clone_size: .; cdr3_aa: CASRDPQGGNEQFF
v_call: TRBV27; j_call: TRBJ2-7; clone_size: few; cdr3_aa: CASSATGIIVDEQYF
v_call: TRBV19; j_call: TRBJ2-3; clone_size: once; cdr3_aa: CASSKTDGGPDTQYF
v_call: TRBV4-2; j_call: TRBJ2-7; clone_size: .; cdr3_aa: CASSQPQTGFPYEQYF
v_call: TRBV15; j_call: TRBJ1-4; clone_size: .; cdr3_aa: CATSSATTRGTGGLATNEKLFF
v_call: TRBV7-3; j_call: TRBJ1-3; clone_size: .; cdr3_aa: CASSSTGGEGNAIYF
v_call: TRBV19; j_call: TRBJ1-6; clone_size: .; cdr3_aa: CASSRGGVHNNSPLHF
v_call: TRBV29-1; j_call: TRBJ1-2; clone_size: .; cdr3_aa: CSAYQGGGYTF
v_call: TRBV29-1; j_call: TRBJ1-3; clone_size: .; cdr3_aa: CSVVNPGPFSGNTIYF
v_call: TRBV4-3; j_call: TRBJ1-2; clone_size: .; cdr3_aa: CASSQDFGPNNYGYTF